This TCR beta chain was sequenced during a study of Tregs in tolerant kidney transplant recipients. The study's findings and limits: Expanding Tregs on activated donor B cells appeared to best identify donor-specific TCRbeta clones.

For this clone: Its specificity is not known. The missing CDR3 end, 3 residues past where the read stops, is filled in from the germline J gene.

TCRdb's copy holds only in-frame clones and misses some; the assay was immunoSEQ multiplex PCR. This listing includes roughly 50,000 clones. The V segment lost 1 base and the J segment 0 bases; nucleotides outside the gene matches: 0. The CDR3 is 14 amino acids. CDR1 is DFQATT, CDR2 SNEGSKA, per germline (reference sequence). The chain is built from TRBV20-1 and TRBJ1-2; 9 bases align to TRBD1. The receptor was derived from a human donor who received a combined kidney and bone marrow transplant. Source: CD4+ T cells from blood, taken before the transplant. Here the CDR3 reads CSARGTGANYGYTF. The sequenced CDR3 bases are TGCAGTGCTAGAGGGACAGGGGCTAACTATGGC.